By sample share, the clone carrying this T cell receptor beta chain is medium-sized. Its matching antigen is unknown. Germline V CDR1 and CDR2: MNHEY, SVGEGT. Trimming pared 8 bases from V and 2 bases from J, leaving 14 bases between. The CDR3 covers 14 residues. This sample is drawn from a study of tumor-infiltrating lymphocytes in primary liver carcinoma. Findings of the study overall: Just about 7-25% of leading clones were found in every one of five regions.

Both RNA and DNA were isolated together from roughly 20-30 mg of bulk tissue that had not been sorted. No patient had received treatment, and all had chronic HBV infection. Starting from about 0.5 ug of total RNA, TCR beta cDNA was produced with a primer in the constant region. Libraries for TCR beta were built through three nested multiplex PCR rounds, which together made up a slightly modified ARM-PCR procedure. The study ran its first two PCR rounds for roughly 10 cycles each, using TRBV1-TRBV30 forward primers and a C-beta reverse primer. TCRdb reanalysed the multiplex PCR reads using MiXCR and keeps one entry per CDR3 protein. The repertoire consists of 45,000 to 55,000 distinct CDR3 sequences, with around three quarters occurring once and the leading ten covering roughly 26%.

This TCR came from a man aged 35 to 55 with primary liver carcinoma and hepatitis B virus infection. Material for sequencing was liver tumor tissue from sampling region 2. Stated subset: tumor region T2, inferior pole. This chain joins TRBV6-2 or TRBV6-3 and TRBJ2-3; tentatively, D is TRBD1 (5 bases). In DNA, the CDR3 is TGTGCCAGCGGTGAGACAGCCTCCACAGATACGCAGTATTTT. Translating it yields CASGETASTDTQYF.